This T cell receptor beta chain was recorded in a study of T cell repertoires in cytomegalovirus infection (dated 2019 in TCRdb). With regard to the full study: Donor HLA type was relevant to the analysis, because carriage of CMV infection together with the matching HLA type was indicated by public TCR beta signatures.

This clonotype was detected a few times. Its antigen target is currently unknown. Base qualities were left out, and no much larger clone turns up one base away. Summary of the overall study and its limitations: In both this cohort and an independent roughly 350-donor cohort, the cumulative frequency of public TCR beta family members distinguished carriers of CMV infection plus the relevant HLA type. The ex vivo response was dominated by HLA-C-restricted CMV-specific TCR beta clonotypes, and the single most frequent clonotype in two of eight donors was supplied by these HLA-C-restricted clonotypes.

The data were produced on an Illumina HiSeq 1500. TCRdb reworked the public reads: Q25 trimming with fastp, MiXCR clone assembly, productive beta chains retained. Duplicate CDR3 protein sequences are folded into a single record with the most common DNA and genes. The sample table records 450,000 to 600,000 distinct CDR3 sequences; 10% to 12% of these occur just once. The ten top clones hold roughly 10% of the sample. The sample taken for sequencing was PBMCs. The TCR originated in a human donor in good health (CMV status not recorded). Some clones in this sample may be carry-over from other donors' samples.

The nucleotide sequence reads TGTGCCAGCAGCTTTCGAATTCGGGACAGCCCATATCAGCCCCAGCATTTT. It is translated as CASSFRIRDSPYQPQHF. The rearrangement combines TRBV5-5 with TRBJ1-5, with 7 bases matching TRBD1. Per the germline V gene (reference sequence), SGHKS is the CDR1 and YYEKEE is the CDR2. From cysteine to phenylalanine, the CDR3 is 17 amino acids long. Here the CDR3 DNA is all that survives: 51 bases in frame from base 1. The germline V and J ends show losses of 2 bases and 5 bases respectively, and no gene match explains 13 bases of the junction.